Sequencing of this T cell receptor (beta chain) was carried out in a study of cytomegalovirus exposure and HLA in healthy donors. On the study more broadly: In a later analysis, the roughly 120 validation repertoires were reported to have used the same platform as the 600 to 700 first-cohort repertoires. Study-level results: A list of approximately 160 TCR beta chains associated with cytomegalovirus was given. Testing in vitro showed a few CMV-associated chains specific for CMV antigens.

It was the approximately 130-subject validation cohort, separate from the 666-subject first cohort, to which the donors belonged. Comment on this clone: Its specificity is unknown.

Measured with immunoSEQ multiplex PCR; TCRdb has only the in-frame clones, and not every one. The profile shows about 150,000 clones, 88% of them singletons. Germline V gives CDR1 LNHDA, CDR2 SQIVND (reference sequence). This CDR3 comprises 13 residues. V dropped 10 bases and J dropped 3 bases, with 15 bases sitting between them. The sequencing sample was made of PBMCs. The origin of this receptor is a young man in good health and CMV-seronegative. V and J are TRBV19 and TRBJ1-1; TRBD1 might be the D (5 bases). CDR3 in DNA: TGTGCCACGGGGGAAGGATCGTACACTGAAGCTTTCTTT. Protein: CATGEGSYTEAFF.